This TCR beta chain appears in the sequencing data of a study of T cell responses to AZD1222 COVID-19 vaccine. With respect to this clone: No antigen is known for it.

General study findings and limits: Clonal diversity may have been underestimated, and the donors were mostly white British, with more females than males. Targets within unmutated variant regions were reportedly found for nearly half of spike-specific TCRs.

Trimming took off 2 bases at V and 5 bases at J, with 10 bases between the two ends. Germline V gives CDR1 SGHRS, CDR2 YFSETQ. The CDR3 totals 13 residues. Profiling relied on immunoSEQ multiplex PCR, and the TCRdb table lists in-frame clones only, not all of them. The repertoire includes about 110,000 clones, around 90% of them detected once, and about 9.1% sits in the top ten. Sequenced material: peripheral blood, taken on day 0 of AZD1222 vaccination. The chain recombines TRBV5-1 with TRBJ2-5; possibly TRBD2 for D (6 bases). The source of this sequence is an adult in good health. The CDR3, as DNA: TGCGCCAGCAGCTTAGGAGGGGCGGAGACCCAGTACTTC. Its protein is CASSLGGAETQYF.